These T cell receptor beta chains were read from a single sample in a study of blood T cell repertoires in COVID-19. Some clones are missing from TCRdb's copy, which holds only in-frame ones; the method was immunoSEQ multiplex PCR. The data hold around 250,000 clones, with about 88% observed a single time. The sequencing sample was made of peripheral blood. These receptors were collected from a young man with active or convalescent COVID-19. Each CDR3 is given with its conserved first and last residue. Fields, in order: clone size, V gene, CDR3 length, J gene, CDR3 protein. Clone size, where shown, is once, few, many, or a class for clones that have expanded.

size: -
V: TRBV2
length: 13
J: TRBJ2-5
CDR3: CASSSEAGETQYF

size: -
V: TRBV7-9
length: 13
J: TRBJ2-5
CDR3: CASSPPGQETQYF

size: -
V: TRBV3-1/TRBV3-2
length: 14
J: TRBJ2-1
CDR3: CASSPAGGYNEQFF

size: -
V: TRBV13
length: 16
J: TRBJ2-5
CDR3: CASSLVGEGAGETQYF

size: few
V: TRBV5-1
length: 15
J: TRBJ2-4
CDR3: CASSLGGSVKNIQYF

size: -
V: TRBV25-1
length: 13
J: TRBJ2-1
CDR3: CASSDGGLNEQFF

size: few
V: TRBV11-3
length: 13
J: TRBJ2-7
CDR3: CASRASGGGEQYF

size: once
V: TRBV6-5
length: 12
J: TRBJ2-3
CDR3: CASSPGGDTQYF

size: -
V: TRBV9
length: 14
J: TRBJ2-2
CDR3: CASSAGTRPGELFF

size: few
V: TRBV5-4
length: 16
J: TRBJ2-1
CDR3: CASSSQATTSNTEQFF

size: once
V: TRBV4-1
length: 16
J: TRBJ2-7
CDR3: CASSQGWDSGPQEQYF